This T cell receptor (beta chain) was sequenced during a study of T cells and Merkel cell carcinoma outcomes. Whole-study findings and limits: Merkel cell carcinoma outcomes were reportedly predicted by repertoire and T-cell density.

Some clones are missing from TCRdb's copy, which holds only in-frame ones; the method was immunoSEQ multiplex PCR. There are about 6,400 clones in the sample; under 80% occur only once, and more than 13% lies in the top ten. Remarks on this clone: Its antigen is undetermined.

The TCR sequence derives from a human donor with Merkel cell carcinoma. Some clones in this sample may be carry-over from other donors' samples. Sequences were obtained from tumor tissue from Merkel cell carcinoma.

CDR3 region: CASSPDRGRDTQYF. The CDR3 DNA is TGCGCCAGCAGCCCGGACAGGGGTCGGGATACGCAGTATTTT. The chain couples TRBV5-1 to TRBJ2-3, with 9 bases that match TRBD1. CDR1 and CDR2 from the germline V gene are SGHRS and YFSETQ. The V segment lost 4 bases and the J segment 6 bases; nucleotides outside the gene matches: 6. CDR3 length equals 14 residues.